This T cell receptor beta chain was sequenced in a study of cytomegalovirus exposure and HLA in healthy donors listed by TCRdb under 2017. About the full investigation: An earlier analysis of approximately 550 of the donors reported 250 to 300 Gb of sequence data and roughly 110 million unique TCR beta sequences from 190 million or so T cells. Of the approximately 400 genotyped donors, less than 85% were placed in the genetic ancestry cluster associated with self-reported Caucasian donors. Donor age, sex, ethnicity and CMV serostatus were collected together with the repertoire data. High-throughput TCR immunosequencing, statistical association of individual TCRs with disease status, and machine learning were combined to predict cytomegalovirus infection status. To decide whether each TCR beta V gene segment behaved as functional or pseudogenic, an earlier analysis of fewer than 750 of the donors relied on high-throughput TCR beta sequencing. Typing coverage differed by locus: A, B, C, DRB1 and DQB1 were typed in roughly 620-630 donors, DQA1 in about 500, DPA1 in some 600, and DPB1 in around 440. Every repertoire in the discovery cohort had been generated on one and the same sequencing platform. Using immunosequencing, the study profiled T cell repertoires from roughly 650 subjects and related those repertoires to cytomegalovirus serostatus. Besides the first cohort of around 700 subjects, a separate validation cohort made up of around 120 different subjects was used. Roughly 5 DR-DQ haplotypes were handled as single units for association and clustering, since linkage in the cohort was strong. The later analysis used no new phenotypic data to find candidate immune exposures, relying instead on TCR beta sequences and their occurrence across donors. A later genetic analysis used genome-wide SNP genotypes for about 60% of the roughly 670 donors, treating that subset as a discovery cohort. HLA typing covered class I and class II loci at four-digit resolution. To study patterns of TCR occurrence, a later analysis re-analyzed previously published TCR beta repertoires from under 750 donors and added high-resolution HLA genotyping. Among about 370 genotyped donors of the cohort, an average of approximately 220,000 unique TCR beta nucleotide sequences was sequenced per donor, of which 15% to 20% were non-productive. An early release covering more than 500 HLA-typed donors comprised approximately 290 gigabases of sequencing data and tens of millions of unique TCR sequences. The study aimed to test whether signatures of past pathogen exposure could be identified by cataloging public T cell receptors. General conclusions and limits of the study: CMV serostatus was the only immune exposure information available for the cohort. Because HLA typing was unavailable for some donors at each locus, only the typed subset was used in association tests. Strong co-occurrence of HLA alleles, especially DR and DQ, made assigning TCR associations to individual alleles difficult. The classifier was reported to diagnose cytomegalovirus status with high specificity and sensitivity in both the original cohort and the validation cohort. The earlier analysis of approximately 560 of the donors excluded approximately 15 rarely observed V segments, including chromosome 9 orphons, because counts were too low. According to a later analysis, parvovirus B19, influenza, CMV and Epstein-Barr virus appeared linked to several top co-occurrence clusters. The study listed 164 TCR beta chains as associated with cytomegalovirus. In vitro tests confirmed that a few of the cytomegalovirus-associated TCR beta chains recognize cytomegalovirus antigens. Most TCR sequences were observed very rarely across donors, whereas some public TCRs were present in many individuals. A cluster of highly shared sequence variants was judged likely to represent a technical artifact of the sequencing pipeline. A later analysis found that most CMV-associated TCR beta chains appeared HLA-restricted, with HLA associations seemingly driven largely by CMV exposure. Some IMGT-functional V segments, including TRBV6-2 and TRBV6-3, could not be distinguished by the 87-base-pair reads and were therefore excluded. Sequencing depth was assumed to be roughly uniform across donors in the presence/absence analyses, though that assumption may not hold. An association between a missense DCLRE1C variant and V-gene and J-gene trimming of TCR beta chains was found in a later genetic analysis and replicated in an independent cohort. Correlated functional status among segregating V segments might reflect linkage disequilibrium, but an unknown experimental factor could not be ruled out. A further reported finding was that TCR beta sequences accurately predicted the HLA-A and HLA-B alleles for most subjects in the first cohort. In a later analysis, HLA-associated TCR beta chains were found to be more clonally expanded and to have lower generation probabilities than equally common non-associated chains. A later analysis found that TCR association rates varied across HLA loci, with DRB1 alleles showing the most associated TCRs and HLA-C alleles the fewest. A later genetic analysis reported fewer N-insertions in productive TCRs among donors in an Asian-associated ancestry cluster than the roughly 700-donor mean. In a later analysis, some 18,000 TCR beta sequences were associated with specific HLA alleles at a false discovery rate of 0.05. The cohort was sequenced for TCR beta chains only, and without alpha or paired-chain data the features that could be detected were limited. It was suggested by the authors that the approach could potentially be generalized to other disease states and immunological phenotypes. Broadly in line with IMGT annotations, most TCR beta V segments showed up in productive rearrangements about 87% or about 30% of the time in an earlier analysis of some 590 of the donors.

Taken from the germline V gene (reference sequence), the CDR1 and CDR2 loops are GTSNPN and SVGIG. From its cysteine to its phenylalanine, the CDR3 spans 13 amino acids. The kept DNA is CDR3 alone, 39 bases in frame from the first base. Compared with germline, V lacks 2 bases and J lacks 5 bases; bases without a gene match: 1. Remarks on this clone: Its specific antigen is unknown. There are no base qualities to consult, and no much larger clone falls within one base.

The cohort consisted of approximately 670 healthy bone marrow donors. At the time of sampling, all cohort members were nominally healthy, though unrecorded immune exposures were likely present. The donor was CMV seronegative and belonged to the group of 320 or so seronegative cohort members. Every donor gave a peripheral blood sample, and the peripheral blood mononuclear cells from that sample were used for TCR beta sequencing. Genomic DNA extraction from the blood cell samples was performed with the Qiagen DNeasy Blood Extraction Kit. Library construction relied on the immunoSEQ multiplex PCR assay. For the multiplex PCR, a mixture combining 60 forward primers for TCR Vbeta segments and 13 reverse primers for TCR Jbeta segments was used. The CDR3 region of rearranged TCR beta genes was amplified from genomic DNA by a multiplex PCR assay. The Illumina HiSeq System was used to sequence the amplified TCR beta libraries as 87-base-pair reads. Processing in the source paper ran as follows. In a later analysis, 80 million or so unique TCR beta chains were counted across the roughly 610 repertoires, and roughly 11 million of these chains were shared by at least two donors. Raw reads were error-corrected and collapsed into unique sequences with a nearest-neighbor algorithm that merged closely related sequences to remove PCR and sequencing errors. CDR3 sequences were aligned to IMGT reference sequences to assign V, D and J gene segments. For a sequence to be retained, at least a six-nucleotide match to both a V gene segment and a J gene segment was required. Rearrangements were called productive when the CDR3 lacked stop codons and stayed in frame with V and J; all others were non-productive. Following IMGT convention, CDR3 was defined as the stretch from the second conserved V-encoded cysteine up to the conserved J-encoded phenylalanine. In an earlier analysis of approximately 500 of the donors, sequences lacking an unambiguous match to a single V gene segment were excluded. An earlier analysis of a few hundred of the donors classified V segments as functional when productive rearrangements were above 56.7% and as segregating when the standard deviation between donors was above 5%. A statistical classification framework was built to diagnose cytomegalovirus status from the catalog of TCR beta chain sequences. A later analysis assigned V and J genes by comparing TCR nucleotide sequences with IMGT/GENE-DB human TR gene sequences. Using the TCRdist pipeline, a later analysis assigned CDR3 sequences along with most-parsimonious VDJ recombination scenarios. In a later analysis, each TCR beta chain was defined by its CDR3 amino acid sequence together with its V-gene family, and reads lacking a unique V-gene family were excluded. As a way to deal with suspected cross-contamination and a sequencing artifact, a later analysis dropped nearly 600 nucleotide sequences that were highly shared and had low generation probability. In a later analysis, a clonal expansion index for each public chain was calculated from normalized within-repertoire ranks of inferred template counts. A later analysis computed generation probabilities with a VDJ recombination model fitted to out-of-frame rearrangements, and checked the results against IGoR. Hypergeometric tests were used in a later analysis to score TCR-TCR, TCR-HLA and TCR-CMV co-occurrence, with a repertoire-size bias correction applied to the TCR pairs. To estimate false discovery rates, a later analysis permuted the HLA or CMV assignments 20 times. In a later analysis, co-occurring TCRs were grouped using DBSCAN, with TCRdist sequence similarity added in when clustering inside HLA-allele-positive subsets. Co-occurrence clustering excluded repertoires with fewer than 30,000 or more than 120,000 public chains, plus five with anomalous nucleotide sharing. Not all clones reach the TCRdb copy of this immuneACCESS table, which keeps in-frame sequences only. Checked studies attribute under half of the gap to unresolved V genes and leave the rest unexplained. Clonal size and the V and J genes are those of that table, whereas D and trimming came from the DNA. Counted in this sample were 100,000 to 150,000 clones; around 84% of them appeared once. The leading ten clones occupy about 2.5% of the sample.

The sequence joins TRBV30 to TRBJ1-5; TRBD1 aligns with 9 central bases. The receptor's source is a man aged 50 to 59 in good health and CMV-seronegative. The material sequenced was PBMCs. Read as DNA, the sequence is TGTGCCTGGAGTCGGACAGGGGATCAGCCCCAGCATTTT. Its amino acids are CAWSRTGDQPQHF.